This T cell receptor (beta chain) is drawn from a study of T-cell memory formation after mild COVID-19. Looking at the study overall: Each donor largely had its own TCR clusters.

There are 15 residues in the CDR3. V was clipped by 0 bases and J by 2 bases, with 11 bases between them. From germline, CDR1 is DFQATT and CDR2 SNEGSKA (reference sequence). Constant-segment-primed 5'RACE gave TCR alpha and TCR beta cDNA libraries with sample barcodes and UMIs. MiXCR, run by TCRdb on the 5' RACE reads, gives a single entry per CDR3 protein. The sample has approximately 240,000 distinct CDR3 sequences, about a sixth seen once. This clonotype was found a few times. Its antigen is unidentified. Study-level points and caveats: The pre-infection memory compartment contained some responding clones, suggesting cross-reactive memory joined. Day 15 to 85 contracting clones showed balanced CD4/CD8; day 15 to 37 expanders favored CD4+.

This chain joins TRBV20-1 and TRBJ2-1; D may correspond to TRBD1 or TRBD2 (5 bases each). Sequenced: PBMCs or a T cell subset sorted from them (not recorded which). The sequence was collected from a man aged 18 to 35 who had mild COVID-19 (a few samples of this study predate the infection). Cell type and time point are not known. In DNA, the CDR3 is TGCAGTGCTAGAGACCCCCGGGACGCCTACAATGAGCAGTTCTTC. Amino acids: CSARDPRDAYNEQFF.